This T cell receptor (beta chain) is drawn from a study of OX40 agonist ivuxolimab in advanced cancers. General study points: Relative to CD4+ cells, CD8+ T cells on average had more expanded clones. Still undetermined is the antigen specificity of the expanded peripheral T cells. Patients with a partial response at 0.1-3.0 mg/kg had among the lowest clonal expansion.

The method was immunoSEQ multiplex PCR; TCRdb's version includes in-frame clones alone and lacks a portion of them. The sample contains over 60,000 clones, around 93% of which appear only once. The CDR3 covers 14 residues. V shed 0 bases and J shed 3 bases, with 9 bases lying between them. Looked up from germline, CDR1 is LGHNA and CDR2 is YSLEER. Concerning this clone itself: Antigen specificity is unknown.

This chain joins TRBV4-3 and TRBJ2-7, with unresolved D. This TCR was sampled from an adult with an advanced solid tumor such as melanoma, head and neck, liver or kidney cancer. The input for sequencing was CD4+ or CD8+ T cells sorted from blood, taken in a trial of the OX40 agonist ivuxolimab. The CDR3 nucleotides are TGCGCCAGCAGCCAAGACCAGAACAGCTACGAGCAGTACTTC. Translating it yields CASSQDQNSYEQYF.